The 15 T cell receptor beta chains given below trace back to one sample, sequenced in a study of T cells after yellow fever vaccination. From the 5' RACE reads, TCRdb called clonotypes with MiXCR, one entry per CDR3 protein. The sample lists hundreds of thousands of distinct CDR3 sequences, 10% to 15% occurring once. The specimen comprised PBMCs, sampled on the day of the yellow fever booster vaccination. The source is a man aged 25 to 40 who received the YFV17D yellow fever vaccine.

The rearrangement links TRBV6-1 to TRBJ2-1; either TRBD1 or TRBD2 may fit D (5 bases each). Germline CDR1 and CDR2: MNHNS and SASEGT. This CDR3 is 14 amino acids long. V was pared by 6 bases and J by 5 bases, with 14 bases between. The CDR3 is CASRVSRDHNEQFF. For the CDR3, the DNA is TGTGCCAGCAGAGTGTCCCGGGACCACAATGAGCAGTTCTTC.

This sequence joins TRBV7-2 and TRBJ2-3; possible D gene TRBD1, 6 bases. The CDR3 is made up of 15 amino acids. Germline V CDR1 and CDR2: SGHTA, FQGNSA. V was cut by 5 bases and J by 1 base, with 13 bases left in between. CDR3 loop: CASSQQGSGTDTQYF. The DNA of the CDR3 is TGTGCCAGCAGCCAACAGGGAAGTGGCACAGATACGCAGTATTTT.

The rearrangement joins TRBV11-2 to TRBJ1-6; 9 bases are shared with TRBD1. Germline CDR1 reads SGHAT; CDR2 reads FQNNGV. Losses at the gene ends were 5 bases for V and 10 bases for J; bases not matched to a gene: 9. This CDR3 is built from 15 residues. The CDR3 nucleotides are TGTGCCAGCAGCCTAAGGGACAGGGTGACCTCACCCCTCCACTTT. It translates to CASSLRDRVTSPLHF.

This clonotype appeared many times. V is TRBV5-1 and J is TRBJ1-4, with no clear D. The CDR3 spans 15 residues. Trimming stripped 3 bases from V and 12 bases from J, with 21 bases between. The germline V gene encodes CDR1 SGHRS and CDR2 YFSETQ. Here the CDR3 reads CASSSYQGPEEELFF. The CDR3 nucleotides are TGCGCCAGCAGCTCCTACCAAGGACCCGAAGAGGAACTGTTTTTT.

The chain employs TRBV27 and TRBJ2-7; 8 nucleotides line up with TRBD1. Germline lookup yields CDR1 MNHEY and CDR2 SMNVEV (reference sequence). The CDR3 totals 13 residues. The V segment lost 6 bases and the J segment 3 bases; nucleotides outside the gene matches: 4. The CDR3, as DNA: TGTGCCAGCAGCTACGGGACAGGCTACGAGCAGTACTTC. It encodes CASSYGTGYEQYF.

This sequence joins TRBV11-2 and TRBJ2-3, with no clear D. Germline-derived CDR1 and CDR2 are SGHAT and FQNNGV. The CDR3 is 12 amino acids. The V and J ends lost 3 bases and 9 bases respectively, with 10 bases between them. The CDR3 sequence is CASSFGGLTQYF. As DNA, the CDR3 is TGTGCCAGCAGCTTCGGCGGATTGACGCAGTATTTT.

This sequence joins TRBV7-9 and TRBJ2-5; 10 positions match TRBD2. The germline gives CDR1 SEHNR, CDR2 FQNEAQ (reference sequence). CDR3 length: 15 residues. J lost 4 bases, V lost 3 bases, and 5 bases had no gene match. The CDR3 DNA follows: TGTGCCAGCAGCTTCCCTAGCGGGAGTTTAGAGACCCAGTACTTC. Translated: CASSFPSGSLETQYF.

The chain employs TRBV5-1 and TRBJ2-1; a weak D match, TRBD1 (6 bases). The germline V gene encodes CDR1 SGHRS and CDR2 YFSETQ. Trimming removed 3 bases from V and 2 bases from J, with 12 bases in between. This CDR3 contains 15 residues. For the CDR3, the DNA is TGCGCCAGCAGCTACCGGGACAAGACCTACAATGAGCAGTTCTTC. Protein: CASSYRDKTYNEQFF. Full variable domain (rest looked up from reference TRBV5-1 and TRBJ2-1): KAGVTQTPRYLIKTRGQQVTLSCSPISGHRSVSWYQQTPGQGLQFLFEYFSETQRNKGNFPGRFSGRQFSNSRSEMNVSTLELGDSALYLCASSYRDKTYNEQFFGPGTRLTVL.

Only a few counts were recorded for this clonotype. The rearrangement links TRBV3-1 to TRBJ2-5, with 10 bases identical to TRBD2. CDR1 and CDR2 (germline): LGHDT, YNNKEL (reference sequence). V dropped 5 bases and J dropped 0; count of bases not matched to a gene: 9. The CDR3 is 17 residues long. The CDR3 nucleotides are TGTGCCAGCAGCTTCAGGACTAGCGGATACCACCAAGAGACCCAGTACTTC. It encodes CASSFRTSGYHQETQYF.

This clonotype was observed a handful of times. The CDR3 coding sequence is TGCAGCGTTAGGACAGGGGCGAACACTGAAGCTTTCTTT. Translating gives CSVRTGANTEAFF. The chain is built from TRBV29-1 and TRBJ1-1, with TRBD1 matching 9 bases. V gave up 5 bases and J gave up 1 base; unmatched junction bases: 2. Per germline, CDR1 SQVTM and CDR2 ANQGSEA. The CDR3 spans 13 residues.

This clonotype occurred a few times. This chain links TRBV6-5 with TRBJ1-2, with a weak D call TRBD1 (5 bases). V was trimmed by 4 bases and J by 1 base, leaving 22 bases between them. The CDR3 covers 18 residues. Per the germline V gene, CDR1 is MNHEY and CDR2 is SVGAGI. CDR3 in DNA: TGTGCCAGCAGTTTTAACAGACTATTCGGGACGGATAACTATGGCTACACCTTC. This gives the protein CASSFNRLFGTDNYGYTF.

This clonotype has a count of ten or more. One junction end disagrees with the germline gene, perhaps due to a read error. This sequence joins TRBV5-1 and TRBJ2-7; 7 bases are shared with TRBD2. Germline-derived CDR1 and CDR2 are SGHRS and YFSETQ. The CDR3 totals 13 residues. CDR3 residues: CASSWGGSYEQYF. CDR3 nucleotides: TGTGCCAGCAGTTGGGGGGGTTCCTACGAGCAGTACTTC. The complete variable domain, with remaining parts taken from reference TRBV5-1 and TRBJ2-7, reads KAGVTQTPRYLIKTRGQQVTLSCSPISGHRSVSWYQQTPGQGLQFLFEYFSETQRNKGNFPGRFSGRQFSNSRSEMNVSTLELGDSALYLCASSWGGSYEQYFGPGTRLTVT.

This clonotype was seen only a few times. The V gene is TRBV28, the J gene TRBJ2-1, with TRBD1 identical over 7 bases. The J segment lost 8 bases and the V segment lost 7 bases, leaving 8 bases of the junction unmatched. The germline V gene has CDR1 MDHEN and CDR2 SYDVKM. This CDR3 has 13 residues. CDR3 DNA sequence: TGTGCCAGCACATTAGGGGGCGTTTATGAGCAGTTCTTC. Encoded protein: CASTLGGVYEQFF.

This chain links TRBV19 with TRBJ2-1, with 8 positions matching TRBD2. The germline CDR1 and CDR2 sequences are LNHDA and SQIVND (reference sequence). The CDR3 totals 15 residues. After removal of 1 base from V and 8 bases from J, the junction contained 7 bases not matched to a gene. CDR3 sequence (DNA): TGTGCCAGTAGTATAGCGAGACTGCGGGGGGATGAGCAGTTCTTC. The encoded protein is CASSIARLRGDEQFF.

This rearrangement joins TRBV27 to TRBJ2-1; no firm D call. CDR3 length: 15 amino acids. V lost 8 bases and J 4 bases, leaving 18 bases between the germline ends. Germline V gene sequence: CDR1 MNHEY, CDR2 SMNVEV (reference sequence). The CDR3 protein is CASEKGGRPYNEQFF. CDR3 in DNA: TGTGCCAGCGAAAAGGGCGGCAGACCATACAATGAGCAGTTCTTC.